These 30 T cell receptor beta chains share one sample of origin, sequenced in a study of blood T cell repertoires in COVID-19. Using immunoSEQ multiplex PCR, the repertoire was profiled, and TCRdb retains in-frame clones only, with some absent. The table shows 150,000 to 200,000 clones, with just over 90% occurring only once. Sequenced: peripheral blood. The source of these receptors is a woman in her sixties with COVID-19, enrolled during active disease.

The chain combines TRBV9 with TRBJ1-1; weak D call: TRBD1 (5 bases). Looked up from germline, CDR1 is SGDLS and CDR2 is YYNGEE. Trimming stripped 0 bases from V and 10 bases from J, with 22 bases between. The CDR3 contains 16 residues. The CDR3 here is CASSVDGSGGWLGAFF. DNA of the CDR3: TGTGCCAGCAGCGTAGATGGGTCCGGGGGGTGGCTTGGAGCTTTCTTT. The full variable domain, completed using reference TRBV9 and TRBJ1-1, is DSGVTQTPKHLITATGQRVTLRCSPRSGDLSVYWYQQSLDQGLQFLIQYYNGEERAKGNILERFSAQQFPDLHSELNLSSLELGDSALYFCASSVDGSGGWLGAFFGQGTRLTVV.

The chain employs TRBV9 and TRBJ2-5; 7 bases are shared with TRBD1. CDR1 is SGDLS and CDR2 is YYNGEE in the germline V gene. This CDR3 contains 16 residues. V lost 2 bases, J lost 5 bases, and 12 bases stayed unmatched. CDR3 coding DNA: TGTGCCAGCAGCGTGGCTACAGGGGTTGTCGGGGAGACCCAGTACTTC. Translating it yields CASSVATGVVGETQYF.

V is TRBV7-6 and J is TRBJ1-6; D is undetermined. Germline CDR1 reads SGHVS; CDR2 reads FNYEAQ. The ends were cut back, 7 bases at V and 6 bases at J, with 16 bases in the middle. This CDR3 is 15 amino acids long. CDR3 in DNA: TGTGCCAGCACCCCCACGGGCAGCGGTAATTCACCCCTCCACTTT. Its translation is CASTPTGSGNSPLHF.

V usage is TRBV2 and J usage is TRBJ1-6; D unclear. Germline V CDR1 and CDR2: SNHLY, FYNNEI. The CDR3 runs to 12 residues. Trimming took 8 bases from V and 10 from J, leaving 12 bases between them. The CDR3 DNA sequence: TGTGCCAGCGGGCCGGGGAACTCACCCCTCCACTTT. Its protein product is CASGPGNSPLHF.

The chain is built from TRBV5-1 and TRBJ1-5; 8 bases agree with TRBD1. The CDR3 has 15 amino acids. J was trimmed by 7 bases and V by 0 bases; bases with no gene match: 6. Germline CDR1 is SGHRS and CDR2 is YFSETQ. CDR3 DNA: TGCGCCAGCAGCTTGGAGGGCAGGGGGCGACAGCCCCAGCATTTT. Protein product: CASSLEGRGRQPQHF.

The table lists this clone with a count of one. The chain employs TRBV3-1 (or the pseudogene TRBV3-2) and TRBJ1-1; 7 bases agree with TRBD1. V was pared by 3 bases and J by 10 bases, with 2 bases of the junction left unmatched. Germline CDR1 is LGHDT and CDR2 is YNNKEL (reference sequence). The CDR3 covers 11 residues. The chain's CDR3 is CASSQTGRAFF. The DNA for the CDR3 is TGTGCCAGCAGCCAGACAGGGAGAGCTTTCTTT.

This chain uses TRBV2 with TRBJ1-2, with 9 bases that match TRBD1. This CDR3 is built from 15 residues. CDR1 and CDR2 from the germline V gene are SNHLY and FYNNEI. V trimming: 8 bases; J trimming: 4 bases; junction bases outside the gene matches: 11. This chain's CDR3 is CASCSTGGPTYGYTF. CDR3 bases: TGTGCCAGCTGTTCAACAGGGGGCCCTACCTATGGCTACACCTTC.

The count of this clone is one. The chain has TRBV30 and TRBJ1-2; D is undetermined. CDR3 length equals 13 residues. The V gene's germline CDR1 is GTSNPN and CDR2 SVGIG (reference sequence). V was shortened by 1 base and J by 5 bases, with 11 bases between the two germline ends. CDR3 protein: CAWSAGAAYGYTF. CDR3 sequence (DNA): TGTGCCTGGAGTGCGGGTGCCGCATATGGCTACACCTTC.

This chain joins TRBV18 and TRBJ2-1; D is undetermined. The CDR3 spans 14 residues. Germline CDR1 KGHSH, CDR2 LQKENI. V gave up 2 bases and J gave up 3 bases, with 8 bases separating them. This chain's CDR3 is CASSPSGNYNEQFF. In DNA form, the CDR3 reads TGTGCCAGCTCACCATCAGGCAACTACAATGAGCAGTTCTTC. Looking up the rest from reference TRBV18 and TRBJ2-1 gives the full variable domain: NAGVMQNPRHLVRRRGQEARLRCSPMKGHSHVYWYRQLPEEGLKFMVYLQKENIIDESGMPKERFSAEFPKEGPSILRIQQVVRGDSAAYFCASSPSGNYNEQFFGPGTRLTVL.

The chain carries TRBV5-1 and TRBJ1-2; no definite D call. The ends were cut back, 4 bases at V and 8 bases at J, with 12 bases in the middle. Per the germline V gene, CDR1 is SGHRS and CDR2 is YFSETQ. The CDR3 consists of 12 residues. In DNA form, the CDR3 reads TGCGCCAGCAGCCCGGAAAGAGGGGGCTACACCTTC. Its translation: CASSPERGGYTF.

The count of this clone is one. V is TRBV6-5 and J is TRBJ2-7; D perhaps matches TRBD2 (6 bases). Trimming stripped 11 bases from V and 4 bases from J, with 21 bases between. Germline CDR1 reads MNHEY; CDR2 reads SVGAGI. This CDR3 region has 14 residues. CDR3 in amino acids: CAARRSSAGYEQYF. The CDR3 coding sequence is TGTGCCGCAAGAAGGTCCTCCGCGGGGTACGAGCAGTACTTC.

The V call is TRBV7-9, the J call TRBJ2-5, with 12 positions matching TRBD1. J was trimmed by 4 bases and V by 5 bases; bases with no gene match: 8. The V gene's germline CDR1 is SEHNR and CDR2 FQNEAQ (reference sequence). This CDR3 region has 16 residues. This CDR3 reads CASSPRDRGPGETQYF. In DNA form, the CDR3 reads TGTGCCAGCAGCCCCAGGGACAGGGGGCCGGGAGAGACCCAGTACTTC.

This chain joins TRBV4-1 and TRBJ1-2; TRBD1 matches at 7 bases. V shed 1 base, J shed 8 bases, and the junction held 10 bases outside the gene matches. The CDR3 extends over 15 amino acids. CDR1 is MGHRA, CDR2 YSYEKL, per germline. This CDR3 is CASSQGTTGVGGYTF. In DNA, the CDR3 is TGCGCCAGCAGCCAAGGTACTACAGGGGTAGGCGGCTACACCTTC.

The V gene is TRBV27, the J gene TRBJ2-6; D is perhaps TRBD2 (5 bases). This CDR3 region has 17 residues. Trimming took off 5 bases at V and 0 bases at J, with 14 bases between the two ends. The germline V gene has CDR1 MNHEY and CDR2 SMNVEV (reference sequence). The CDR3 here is CASSPGSGSSGANVLTF. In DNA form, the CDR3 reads TGTGCCAGCAGTCCTGGCTCGGGGTCCTCTGGGGCCAACGTCCTGACTTTC.

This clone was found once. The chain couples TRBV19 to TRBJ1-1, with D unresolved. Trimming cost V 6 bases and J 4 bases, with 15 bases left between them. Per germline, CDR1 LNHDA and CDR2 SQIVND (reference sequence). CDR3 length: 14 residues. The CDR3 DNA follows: TGTGCCAGTAGATTCGGCGACCGGAGCACTGAAGCTTTCTTT. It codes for CASRFGDRSTEAFF.

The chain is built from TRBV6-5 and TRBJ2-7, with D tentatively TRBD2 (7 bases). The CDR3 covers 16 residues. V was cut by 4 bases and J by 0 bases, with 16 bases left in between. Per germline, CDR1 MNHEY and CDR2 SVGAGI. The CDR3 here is CASSSPGGHSSYEQYF. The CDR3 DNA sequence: TGTGCCAGCAGTTCCCCGGGGGGCCACAGCTCCTACGAGCAGTACTTC.

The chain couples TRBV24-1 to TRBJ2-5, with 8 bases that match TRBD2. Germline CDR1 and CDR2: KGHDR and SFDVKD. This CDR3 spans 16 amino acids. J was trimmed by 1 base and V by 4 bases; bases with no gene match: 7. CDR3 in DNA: TGTGCCACCAGTGACCCCGGTACTAGCGGCCAAGAGACCCAGTACTTC. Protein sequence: CATSDPGTSGQETQYF.

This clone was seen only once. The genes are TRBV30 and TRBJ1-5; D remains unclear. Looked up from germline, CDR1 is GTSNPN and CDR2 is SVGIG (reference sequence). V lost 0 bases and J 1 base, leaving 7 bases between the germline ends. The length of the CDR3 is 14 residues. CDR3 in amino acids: CAWSVFGSNQPQHF. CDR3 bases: TGTGCCTGGAGTGTATTCGGGAGCAATCAGCCCCAGCATTTT.

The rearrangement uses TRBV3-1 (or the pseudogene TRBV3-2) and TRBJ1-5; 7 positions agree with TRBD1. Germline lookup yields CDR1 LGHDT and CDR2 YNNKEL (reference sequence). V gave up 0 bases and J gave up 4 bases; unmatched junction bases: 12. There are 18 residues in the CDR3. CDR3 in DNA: TGTGCCAGCAGCCAAGAAGAGGGGTCTGACAGGGTAAATCAGCCCCAGCATTTT. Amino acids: CASSQEEGSDRVNQPQHF.

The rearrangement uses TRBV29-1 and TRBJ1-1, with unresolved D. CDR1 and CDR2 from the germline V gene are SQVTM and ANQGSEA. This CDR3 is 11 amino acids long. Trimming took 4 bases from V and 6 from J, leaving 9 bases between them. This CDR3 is CSVGGQSEAFF. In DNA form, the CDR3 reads TGCAGCGTTGGTGGGCAATCTGAAGCTTTCTTT.

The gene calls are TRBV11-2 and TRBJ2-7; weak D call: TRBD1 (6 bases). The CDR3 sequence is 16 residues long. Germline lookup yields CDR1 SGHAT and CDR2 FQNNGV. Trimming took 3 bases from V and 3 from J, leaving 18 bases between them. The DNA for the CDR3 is TGTGCCAGCAGCTTGGCGGACAGTGCCTTGTTCTACGAGCAGTACTTC. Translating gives CASSLADSALFYEQYF. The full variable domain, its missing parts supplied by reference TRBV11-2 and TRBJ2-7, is EAGVAQSPRYKIIEKRQSVAFWCNPISGHATLYWYQQILGQGPKLLIQFQNNGVVDDSQLPKDRFSAERLKGVDSTLKIQPAKLEDSAVYLCASSLADSALFYEQYFGPGTRLTVT.

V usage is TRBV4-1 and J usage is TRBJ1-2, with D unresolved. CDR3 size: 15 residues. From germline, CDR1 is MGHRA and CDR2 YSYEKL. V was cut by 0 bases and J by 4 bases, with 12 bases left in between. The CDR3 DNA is TGCGCCAGCAGCCAAGATAGGAGGGTGCTCTATGGCTACACCTTC. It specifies CASSQDRRVLYGYTF.

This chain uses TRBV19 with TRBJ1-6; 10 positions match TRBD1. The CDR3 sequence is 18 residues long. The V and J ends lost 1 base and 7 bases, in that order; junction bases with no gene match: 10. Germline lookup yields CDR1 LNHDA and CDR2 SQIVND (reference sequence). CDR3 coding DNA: TGTGCCAGTAGTATAGCGGGACAGGGGACCGGCACAAATTCACCCCTCCACTTT. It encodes CASSIAGQGTGTNSPLHF. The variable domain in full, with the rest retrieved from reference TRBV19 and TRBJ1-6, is DGGITQSPKYLFRKEGQNVTLSCEQNLNHDAMYWYRQDPGQGLRLIYYSQIVNDFQKGDIAEGYSVSREKKESFPLTVTSAQKNPTAFYLCASSIAGQGTGTNSPLHFGNGTRLTVT.

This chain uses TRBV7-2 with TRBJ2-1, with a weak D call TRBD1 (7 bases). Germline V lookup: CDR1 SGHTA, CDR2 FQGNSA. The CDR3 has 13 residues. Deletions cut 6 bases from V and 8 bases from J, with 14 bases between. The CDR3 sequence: CASRWARGDEQFF. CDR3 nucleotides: TGTGCCAGCAGATGGGCCAGGGGGGATGAGCAGTTCTTC.

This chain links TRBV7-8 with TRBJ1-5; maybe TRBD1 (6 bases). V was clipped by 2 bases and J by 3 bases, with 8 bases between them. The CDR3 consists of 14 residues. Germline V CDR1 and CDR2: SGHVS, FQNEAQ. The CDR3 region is CASSLNRANQPQHF. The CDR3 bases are TGTGCCAGCAGCTTAAACAGGGCCAATCAGCCCCAGCATTTT. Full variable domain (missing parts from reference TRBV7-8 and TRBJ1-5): GAGVSQSPRYKVAKRGQDVALRCDPISGHVSLFWYQQALGQGPEFLTYFQNEAQLDKSGLPSDRFFAERPEGSVSTLKIQRTQQEDSAVYLCASSLNRANQPQHFGDGTRLSIL.

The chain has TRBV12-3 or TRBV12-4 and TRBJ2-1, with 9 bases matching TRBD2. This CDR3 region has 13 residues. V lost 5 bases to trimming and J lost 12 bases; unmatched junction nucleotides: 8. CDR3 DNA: TGTGCCAGCAGTAGAGGGACTAGCCAATTGCAGTTCTTC. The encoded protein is CASSRGTSQLQFF.

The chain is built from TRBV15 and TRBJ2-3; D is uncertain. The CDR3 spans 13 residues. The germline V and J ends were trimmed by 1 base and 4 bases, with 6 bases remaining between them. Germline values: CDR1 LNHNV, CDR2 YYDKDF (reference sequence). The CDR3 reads CATSRGLPDTQYF. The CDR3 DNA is TGTGCCACCAGCAGAGGACTCCCAGATACGCAGTATTTT.

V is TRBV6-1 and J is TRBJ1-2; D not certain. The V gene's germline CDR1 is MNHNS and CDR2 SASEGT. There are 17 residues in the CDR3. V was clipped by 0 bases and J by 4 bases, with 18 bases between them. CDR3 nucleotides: TGTGCCAGCAGTGAAGCGTTTCGTTCAAGACTGTTCTATGGCTACACCTTC. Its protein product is CASSEAFRSRLFYGYTF.

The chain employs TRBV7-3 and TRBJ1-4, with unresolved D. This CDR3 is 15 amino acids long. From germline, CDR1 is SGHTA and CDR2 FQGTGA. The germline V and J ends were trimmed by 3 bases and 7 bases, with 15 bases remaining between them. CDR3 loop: CASSFVPGGSEKLFF. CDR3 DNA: TGTGCCAGCAGCTTTGTCCCGGGAGGGTCTGAAAAACTGTTTTTT. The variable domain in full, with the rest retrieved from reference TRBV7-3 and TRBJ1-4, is GAGVSQTPSNKVTEKGKYVELRCDPISGHTALYWYRQSLGQGPEFLIYFQGTGAADDSGLPNDRFFAVRPEGSVSTLKIQRTERGDSAVYLCASSFVPGGSEKLFFGSGTQLSVL.

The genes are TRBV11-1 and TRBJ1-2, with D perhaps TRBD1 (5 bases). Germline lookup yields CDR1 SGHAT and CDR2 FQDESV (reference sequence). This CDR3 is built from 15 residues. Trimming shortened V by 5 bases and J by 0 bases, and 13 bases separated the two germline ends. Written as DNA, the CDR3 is TGTGCCAGCAGCCCAATGACAGTCCCTAACTATGGCTACACCTTC. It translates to CASSPMTVPNYGYTF. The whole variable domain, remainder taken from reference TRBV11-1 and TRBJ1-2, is EAEVAQSPRYKITEKSQAVAFWCDPISGHATLYWYRQILGQGPELLVQFQDESVVDDSQLPKDRFSAERLKGVDSTLKIQPAELGDSAMYLCASSPMTVPNYGYTFGSGTRLTVV.